This T cell receptor beta chain appears in the sequencing data of a study of T cell responses to AZD1222 COVID-19 vaccine. Libraries were prepared by immunoSEQ multiplex PCR; TCRdb keeps only in-frame clonotypes and omits some of them. The sample includes about 150,000 clones, roughly nine tenths of them seen just once. The germline V gene has CDR1 MGHDK and CDR2 SYGVNS. V was pared by 4 bases and J by 0 bases, with 13 bases between. This CDR3 spans 15 amino acids. The source is an adult who received the AZD1222 COVID-19 vaccine. The specimen was peripheral blood, collected 28 days after the second AZD1222 dose. The V gene is TRBV25-1, the J gene TRBJ2-7; D uncertain. The chain's CDR3 is CASSAPDGYSYEQYF. The CDR3 coding sequence is TGTGCCAGCAGTGCACCGGACGGGTACTCCTACGAGCAGTACTTC.